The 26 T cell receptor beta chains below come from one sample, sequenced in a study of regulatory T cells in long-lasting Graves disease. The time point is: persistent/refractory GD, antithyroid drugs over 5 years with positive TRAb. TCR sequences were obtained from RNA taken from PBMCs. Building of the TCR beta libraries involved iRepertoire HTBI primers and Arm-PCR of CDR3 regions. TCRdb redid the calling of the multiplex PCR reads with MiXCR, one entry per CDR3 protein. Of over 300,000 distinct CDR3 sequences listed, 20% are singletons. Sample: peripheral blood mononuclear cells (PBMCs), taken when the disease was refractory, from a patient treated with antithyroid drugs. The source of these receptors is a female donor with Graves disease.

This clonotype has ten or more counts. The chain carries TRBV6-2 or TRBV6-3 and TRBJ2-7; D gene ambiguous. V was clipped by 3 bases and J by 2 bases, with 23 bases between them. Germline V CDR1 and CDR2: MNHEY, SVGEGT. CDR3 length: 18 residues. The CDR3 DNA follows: TGTGCCAGCAGTTATACCAGCCCCGGCTACGGCTTACCCTACGAGCAGTACTTC. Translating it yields CASSYTSPGYGLPYEQYF.

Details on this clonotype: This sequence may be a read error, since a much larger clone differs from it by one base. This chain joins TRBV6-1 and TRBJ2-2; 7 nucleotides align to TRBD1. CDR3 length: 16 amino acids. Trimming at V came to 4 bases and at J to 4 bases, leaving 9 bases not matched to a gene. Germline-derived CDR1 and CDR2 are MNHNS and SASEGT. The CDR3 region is CASSAEDRAVTGELFF. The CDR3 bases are TGTGCCAGCAGTGCTGAAGACAGGGCAGTCACCGGGGAGCTGTTTTTT.

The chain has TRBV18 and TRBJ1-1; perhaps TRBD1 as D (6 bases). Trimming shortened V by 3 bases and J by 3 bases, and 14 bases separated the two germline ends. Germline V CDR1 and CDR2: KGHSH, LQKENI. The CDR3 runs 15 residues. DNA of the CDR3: TGTGCCAGCTCACCCCTACAGGGTATCCACACTGAAGCTTTCTTT. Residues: CASSPLQGIHTEAFF.

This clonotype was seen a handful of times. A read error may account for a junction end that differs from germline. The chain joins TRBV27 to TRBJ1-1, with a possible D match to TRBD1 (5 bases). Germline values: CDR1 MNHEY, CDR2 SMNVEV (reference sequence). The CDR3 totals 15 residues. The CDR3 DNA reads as TGTGCCAGCAATTTAAGGGGCCCAGGGTACACTGAAGCTTTCTTT. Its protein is CASNLRGPGYTEAFF.

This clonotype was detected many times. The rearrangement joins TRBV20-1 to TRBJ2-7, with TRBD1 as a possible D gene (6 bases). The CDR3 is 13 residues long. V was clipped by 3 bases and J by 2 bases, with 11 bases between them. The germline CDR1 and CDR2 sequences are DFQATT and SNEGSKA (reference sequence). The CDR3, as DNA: TGCAGTGCTAGGGTTGGACAGACCTACGAGCAGTACTTC. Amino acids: CSARVGQTYEQYF.

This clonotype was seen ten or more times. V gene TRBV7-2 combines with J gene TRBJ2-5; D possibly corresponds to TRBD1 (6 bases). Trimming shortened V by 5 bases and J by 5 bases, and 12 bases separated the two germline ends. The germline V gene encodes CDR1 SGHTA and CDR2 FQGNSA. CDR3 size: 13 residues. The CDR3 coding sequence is TGTGCCAGCAGCCCAAGGACAGCCGAGACCCAGTACTTC. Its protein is CASSPRTAETQYF.

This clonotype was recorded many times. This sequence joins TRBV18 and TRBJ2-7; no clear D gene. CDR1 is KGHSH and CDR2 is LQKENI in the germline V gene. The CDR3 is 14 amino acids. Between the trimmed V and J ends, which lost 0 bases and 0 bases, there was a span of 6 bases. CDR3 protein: CASSPPNYSYEQYF. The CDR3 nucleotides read TGTGCCAGCTCACCACCGAACTACTCCTACGAGCAGTACTTC. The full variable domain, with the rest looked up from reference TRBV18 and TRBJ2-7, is NAGVMQNPRHLVRRRGQEARLRCSPMKGHSHVYWYRQLPEEGLKFMVYLQKENIIDESGMPKERFSAEFPKEGPSILRIQQVVRGDSAAYFCASSPPNYSYEQYFGPGTRLTVT.

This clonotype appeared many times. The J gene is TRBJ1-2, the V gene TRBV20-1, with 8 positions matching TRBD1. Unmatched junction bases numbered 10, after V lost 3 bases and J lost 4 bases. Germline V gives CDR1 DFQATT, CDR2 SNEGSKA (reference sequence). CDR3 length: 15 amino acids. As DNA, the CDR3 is TGCAGTGCTAGTTCCCAGGGGGCGCTGGGCTATGGCTACACCTTC. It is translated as CSASSQGALGYGYTF.

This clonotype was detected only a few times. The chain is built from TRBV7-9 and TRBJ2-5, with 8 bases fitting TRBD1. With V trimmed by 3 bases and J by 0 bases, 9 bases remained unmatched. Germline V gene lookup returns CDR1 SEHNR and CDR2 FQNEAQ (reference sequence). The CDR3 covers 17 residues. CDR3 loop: CASSFRQGAAYQETQYF. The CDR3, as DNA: TGTGCCAGCAGCTTTCGGCAGGGGGCCGCTTACCAAGAGACCCAGTACTTC.

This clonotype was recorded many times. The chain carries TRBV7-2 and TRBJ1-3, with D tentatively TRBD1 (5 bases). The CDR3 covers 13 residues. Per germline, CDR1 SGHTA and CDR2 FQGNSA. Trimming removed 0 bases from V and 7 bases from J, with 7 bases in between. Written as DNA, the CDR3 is TGTGCCAGCAGCTTAGCAGGGGCGAACACCATATATTTT. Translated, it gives CASSLAGANTIYF.

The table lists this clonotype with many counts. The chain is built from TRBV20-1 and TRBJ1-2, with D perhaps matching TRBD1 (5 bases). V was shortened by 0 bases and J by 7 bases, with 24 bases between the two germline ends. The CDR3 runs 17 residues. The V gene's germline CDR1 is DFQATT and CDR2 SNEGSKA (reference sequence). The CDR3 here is CSARDRDFSEDGGGYTF. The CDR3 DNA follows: TGCAGTGCTAGAGATCGAGACTTTTCGGAGGATGGGGGTGGCTACACCTTC.

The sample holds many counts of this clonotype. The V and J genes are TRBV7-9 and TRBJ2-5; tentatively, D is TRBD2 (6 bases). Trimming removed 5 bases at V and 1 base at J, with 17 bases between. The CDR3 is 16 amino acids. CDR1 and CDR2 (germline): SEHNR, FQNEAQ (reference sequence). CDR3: CASSPSGRGIQETQYF. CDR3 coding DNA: TGTGCCAGCAGCCCTTCGGGACGGGGGATCCAAGAGACCCAGTACTTC.

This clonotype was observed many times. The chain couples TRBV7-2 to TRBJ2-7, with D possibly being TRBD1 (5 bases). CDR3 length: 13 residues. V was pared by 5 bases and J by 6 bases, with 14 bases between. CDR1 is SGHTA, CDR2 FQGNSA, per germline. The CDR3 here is CASSRPPGSEQYF. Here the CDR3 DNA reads TGTGCCAGCAGCCGACCCCCAGGGTCCGAGCAGTACTTC.

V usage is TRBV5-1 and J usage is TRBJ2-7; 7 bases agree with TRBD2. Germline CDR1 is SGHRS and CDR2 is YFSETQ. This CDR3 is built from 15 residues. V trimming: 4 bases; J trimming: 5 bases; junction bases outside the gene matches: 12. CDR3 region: CASSRARTSVDEQYF. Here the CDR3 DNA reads TGCGCCAGCAGCCGGGCCCGTACTAGCGTCGACGAGCAGTACTTC. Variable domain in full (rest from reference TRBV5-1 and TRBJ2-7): KAGVTQTPRYLIKTRGQQVTLSCSPISGHRSVSWYQQTPGQGLQFLFEYFSETQRNKGNFPGRFSGRQFSNSRSEMNVSTLELGDSALYLCASSRARTSVDEQYFGPGTRLTVT.

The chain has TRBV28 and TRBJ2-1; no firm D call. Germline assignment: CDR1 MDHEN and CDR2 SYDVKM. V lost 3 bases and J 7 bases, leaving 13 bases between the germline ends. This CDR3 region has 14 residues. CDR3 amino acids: CASSLVVRGNEQFF. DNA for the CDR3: TGTGCCAGCAGTTTGGTCGTTCGAGGAAATGAGCAGTTCTTC.

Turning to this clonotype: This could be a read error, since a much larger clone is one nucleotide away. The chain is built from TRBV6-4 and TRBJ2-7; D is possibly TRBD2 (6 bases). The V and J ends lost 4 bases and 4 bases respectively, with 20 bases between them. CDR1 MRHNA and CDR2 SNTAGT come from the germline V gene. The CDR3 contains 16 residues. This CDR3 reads CASSGAPPGLPYEQYF. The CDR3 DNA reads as TGTGCCAGCAGTGGAGCCCCTCCGGGACTCCCGTACGAGCAGTACTTC.

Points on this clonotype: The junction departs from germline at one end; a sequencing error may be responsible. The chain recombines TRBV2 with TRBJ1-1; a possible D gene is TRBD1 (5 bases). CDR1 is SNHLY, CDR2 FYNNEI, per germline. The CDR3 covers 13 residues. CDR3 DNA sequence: TGTGCCAGCATAAGCATCTGGGGCGGGGAAGCCTTCTTT. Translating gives CASISIWGGEAFF.

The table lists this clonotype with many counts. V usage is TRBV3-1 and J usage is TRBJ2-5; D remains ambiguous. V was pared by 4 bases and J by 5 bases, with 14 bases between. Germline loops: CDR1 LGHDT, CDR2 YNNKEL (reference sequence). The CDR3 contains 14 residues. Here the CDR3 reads CASSLGNLRETQYF. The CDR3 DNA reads TGTGCCAGCAGCCTAGGGAATCTTCGGGAGACCCAGTACTTC.

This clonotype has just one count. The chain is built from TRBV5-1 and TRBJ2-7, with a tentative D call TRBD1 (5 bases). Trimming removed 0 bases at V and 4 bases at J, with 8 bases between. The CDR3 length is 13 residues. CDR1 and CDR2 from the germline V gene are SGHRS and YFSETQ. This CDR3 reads CASSLEGLYEQYF. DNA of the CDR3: TGCGCCAGCAGCTTGGAGGGGTTGTACGAGCAGTACTTC.

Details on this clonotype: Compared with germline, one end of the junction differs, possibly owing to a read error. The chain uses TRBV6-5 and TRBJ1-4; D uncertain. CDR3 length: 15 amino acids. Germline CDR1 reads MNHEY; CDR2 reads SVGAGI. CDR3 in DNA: TGTGCCAGCAGTGACTCGGGGATGCCTAATGAAAAACTGTTTTTT. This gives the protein CASSDSGMPNEKLFF.

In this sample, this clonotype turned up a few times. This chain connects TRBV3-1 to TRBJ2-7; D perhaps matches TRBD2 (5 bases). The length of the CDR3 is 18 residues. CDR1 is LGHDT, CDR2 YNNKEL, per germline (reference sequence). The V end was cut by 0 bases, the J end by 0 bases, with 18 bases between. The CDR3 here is CASSQDVLGGPPSYEQYF. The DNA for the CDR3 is TGTGCCAGCAGCCAAGATGTCTTGGGCGGGCCACCCTCCTACGAGCAGTACTTC.

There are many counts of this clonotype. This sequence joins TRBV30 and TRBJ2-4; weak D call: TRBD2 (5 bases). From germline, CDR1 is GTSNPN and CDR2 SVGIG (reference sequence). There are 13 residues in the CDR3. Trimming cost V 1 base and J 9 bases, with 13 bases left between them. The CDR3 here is CAWSAYEGGIQYF. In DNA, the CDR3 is TGTGCCTGGAGTGCCTACGAAGGAGGCATTCAGTACTTC. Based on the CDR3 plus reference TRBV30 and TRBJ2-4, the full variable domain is SQTIHQWPATLVQPVGSPLSLECTVEGTSNPNLYWYRQAAGRGLQLLFYSVGIGQISSEVPQNLSASRPQDRQFILSSKKLLLSDSGFYLCAWSAYEGGIQYFGAGTRLSVL.

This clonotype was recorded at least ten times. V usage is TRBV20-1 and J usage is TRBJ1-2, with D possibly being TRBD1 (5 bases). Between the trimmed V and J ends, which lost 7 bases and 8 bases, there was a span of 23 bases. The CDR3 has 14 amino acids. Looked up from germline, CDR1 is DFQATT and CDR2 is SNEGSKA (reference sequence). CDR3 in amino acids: CSVSYQLGAGGYTF. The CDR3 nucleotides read TGCAGTGTTAGTTACCAGTTAGGGGCTGGCGGCTACACCTTC.

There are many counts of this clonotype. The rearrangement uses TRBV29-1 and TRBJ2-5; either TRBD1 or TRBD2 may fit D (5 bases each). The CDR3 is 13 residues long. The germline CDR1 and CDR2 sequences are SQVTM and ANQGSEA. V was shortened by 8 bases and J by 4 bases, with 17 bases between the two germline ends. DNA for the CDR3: TGCAGCCTCGGGGCGGAGAGGGGAGAGACCCAGTACTTC. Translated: CSLGAERGETQYF.

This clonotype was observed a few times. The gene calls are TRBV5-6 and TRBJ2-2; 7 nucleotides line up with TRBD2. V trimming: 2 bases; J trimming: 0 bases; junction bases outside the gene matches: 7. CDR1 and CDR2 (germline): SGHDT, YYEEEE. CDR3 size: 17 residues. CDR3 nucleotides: TGTGCCAGCAGCTTAGTGCGGCTAGCGGCGAACACCGGGGAGCTGTTTTTT. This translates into CASSLVRLAANTGELFF.

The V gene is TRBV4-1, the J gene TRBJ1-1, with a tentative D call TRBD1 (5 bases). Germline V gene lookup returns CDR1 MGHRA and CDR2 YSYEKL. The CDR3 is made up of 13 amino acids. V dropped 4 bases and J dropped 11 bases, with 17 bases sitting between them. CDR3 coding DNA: TGCGCCAGCAGCCCTTCCAAGGGGATACCGGCTTTCTTT. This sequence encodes CASSPSKGIPAFF.